Sequencing of this T cell receptor (beta chain) was carried out in a study of blood T cell repertoires in COVID-19. Source study methods: Counts of nucleated cells, estimated from reference gene primer amplification, were obtained. Method: immunoSEQ multiplex PCR; TCRdb's copy keeps in-frame clones and lacks some. That table is the source of V, J and clone size, and D and trimming were worked out from the DNA. The data contain hundreds of thousands of clones, nearly 90% of them singletons. From germline, CDR1 is SGHAT and CDR2 FQNNGV. Trimming left V 1 base short and J 4 bases short, with 11 bases between. This CDR3 contains 15 residues.

This chain links TRBV11-2 with TRBJ2-1; a possible D gene is TRBD1 (5 bases). Sequencing was performed on PBMCs or T cells enriched from blood (not recorded which). This receptor was identified in a woman aged 18-29 years with acute COVID-19. CDR3 amino acids: CASSLGRVVYNEQFF. The CDR3, as DNA: TGTGCCAGCAGCTTAGGCAGGGTTGTGTACAATGAGCAGTTCTTC.